Listed below are T cell receptor beta chains from one sample, sequenced in a study of T cell responses to AZD1222 COVID-19 vaccine. Here immunoSEQ multiplex PCR was the method, and the copy in TCRdb shows in-frame clones only, minus some. The table lists approximately 100,000 clones, over 90% of them singletons, with about 5% in the top ten. The sequencing used peripheral blood, collected on day 0 of AZD1222 vaccination. The receptors were gathered from an adult in good health. The CDR3 runs from the conserved cysteine through the conserved F or W. The D gene is left open where the match is weak. Expanded clones are given a class, and other clones once, few, many or no size at all.

>NA|TRBJ1-1|NA|TRBV5-8
CASSGWRGTEAFF
TGTGCCAGCAGCGGGTGGAGGGGGACTGAAGCTTTCTTT
>few|TRBJ2-1|TRBD2|TRBV6-5
CASSPGLAGYNEQFF
TGTGCCAGCAGTCCTGGACTAGCGGGTTACAATGAGCAGTTCTTC
>NA|TRBJ2-7|NA|TRBV7-4
CASSLSSEQYF
TGTGCCAGCAGCTTGAGCAGCGAGCAGTACTTC
>NA|TRBJ1-4|NA|TRBV5-1
CASSQDWEKLFF
TGCGCCAGCAGCCAGGACTGGGAAAAACTGTTTTTT
>few|TRBJ2-3|TRBD2|TRBV6-4
CASSDFPEGAGGTDTQYF
TGTGCCAGCAGTGACTTTCCCGAGGGAGCGGGGGGCACAGATACGCAGTATTTT
>NA|TRBJ2-5|NA|TRBV5-4
CASSLGVSQETQYF
TGTGCCAGCAGCTTGGGGGTCTCACAAGAGACCCAGTACTTC
>NA|TRBJ2-2|TRBD2|TRBV7-8
CASRLRLAGDTGELFF
TGTGCCAGCAGATTACGACTAGCGGGAGACACCGGGGAGCTGTTTTTT
>once|TRBJ2-7|TRBD1|TRBV7-2
CASSRDRVYEQYF
TGTGCCAGCAGCCGGGACAGGGTTTACGAGCAGTACTTC
>NA|TRBJ1-1|NA|TRBV5-6
CASSFNRNTEAFF
TGTGCCAGCAGCTTCAATCGGAACACTGAAGCTTTCTTT
>NA|TRBJ2-7|TRBD1|TRBV30
CAWSVGLRTGPVF
TGTGCCTGGAGTGTAGGGTTAAGGACAGGACCCGTTTTC
>NA|TRBJ2-7|NA|TRBV11-3
CASSLEYVSGLNEQYF
TGTGCCAGCAGCTTAGAGTACGTTTCGGGTCTGAACGAGCAGTACTTC
>NA|TRBJ1-5|NA|TRBV12-3/TRBV12-4
CASSFGGGQPQHF
TGTGCCAGCAGTTTTGGGGGCGGGCAGCCCCAGCATTTT
>NA|TRBJ2-3|NA|TRBV30
CASAHGGPSTDTQYF
TGTGCCTCCGCCCATGGCGGTCCTAGCACAGATACGCAGTATTTT
>NA|TRBJ2-1|NA|TRBV9
CASSVRTEPSNEQFF
TGTGCCAGCAGCGTTCGGACAGAACCTAGCAATGAGCAGTTCTTC
>NA|TRBJ1-2|NA|TRBV13
CASSFSQGAGGYTF
TGTGCCAGCAGCTTCTCCCAGGGTGCGGGCGGCTACACCTTC
>NA|TRBJ1-1|NA|TRBV2
CASSEAFF
TGTGCCAGCAGTGAAGCTTTCTTT
>NA|TRBJ1-1|NA|TRBV9
CASSPRPDDEAFF
TGTGCCAGCAGCCCCCGACCGGATGATGAAGCTTTCTTT
>NA|TRBJ2-2|NA|TRBV25-1
CASSVSYRGGGELFF
TGTGCCAGCAGTGTTTCCTACAGGGGAGGCGGGGAGCTGTTTTTT
>NA|TRBJ1-4|TRBD1|TRBV3-1/TRBV3-2
CASSQDDRGRVSTNEKLFF
TGTGCCAGCAGCCAAGATGACAGGGGGAGGGTTTCAACTAATGAAAAACTGTTTTTT
>NA|TRBJ2-1|TRBD1|TRBV4-1
CASSQTAAGTGIRNEQFF
TGCGCCAGCAGCCAAACCGCAGCCGGGACAGGGATCCGTAATGAGCAGTTCTTC
>NA|TRBJ1-1|NA|TRBV29-1
CSVGTTGLRTEAFF
TGCAGCGTCGGCACCACAGGTTTGAGGACTGAAGCTTTCTTT
>NA|TRBJ2-1|NA|TRBV4-2
CASSPPVGHEQFF
TGTGCCAGCAGCCCACCCGTGGGGCATGAGCAGTTCTTC
>NA|TRBJ1-2|NA|TRBV20-1
CSALGDYGYTF
TGCAGCGCTCTAGGGGACTATGGCTACACCTTC
>NA|TRBJ1-1|NA|TRBV11-2
CASSLGTGAEAFF
TGTGCCAGCAGCTTGGGGACGGGGGCTGAAGCTTTCTTT
>NA|TRBJ1-5|NA|TRBV6-1
CASSERTGNQPQHF
TGTGCCAGCAGTGAGAGAACAGGGAATCAGCCCCAGCATTTT
>NA|TRBJ2-7|NA|TRBV9
CASSPGASDKSEQYF
TGTGCCAGCAGCCCAGGAGCTAGCGACAAAAGTGAGCAGTACTTC
>NA|TRBJ2-4|NA|TRBV28
CASSLGGGENIQYF
TGTGCCAGCAGTCTGGGAGGGGGAGAAAACATTCAGTACTTC
>NA|TRBJ1-2|TRBD1|TRBV5-1
CASSLEMAGGNYGYTF
TGCGCCAGCAGCTTGGAAATGGCAGGGGGTAACTATGGCTACACCTTC